This paragraph covers one T cell receptor beta chain sequence. Its cognate antigen has yet to be identified. Since no conserved phenylalanine or tryptophan closes the CDR3, a read error is the likely cause. 15 amino acids form the CDR3, both terminal residues included. Only the CDR3 part of the read is kept: 45 bases, read in frame from the first base. At the junction V is shortened by 2 bases and J by 1 base, with 12 bases in between. CDR1 and CDR2 are read off the germline V gene as SGHTS and YDEGEE. Without any cell sorting, total RNA and DNA were co-extracted from about 20-30 mg of bulk tissue using the AllPrep DNA/RNA mini kit. Four or five patients with histopathologically diagnosed primary liver carcinoma underwent surgical resection in China between late 2015 and March 2016. Chronic HBV infection was present in the patients, and the patients were treatment-naive at sampling. Each tumor was sampled at five spatially separated regions: the superior, inferior, left-lateral and right-lateral poles and the tumor centre. More than 90% viable tumor cells were found by histology in every tumor sample. Fresh tumor and adjacent tissue pieces were bisected; one half was stored in RNAlater at -80°C, the other sent for histology.

A constant-region primer and ProtoScript II reverse transcriptase were used to reverse-transcribe TCRbeta-specific cDNA from approximately 500 ng total RNA. Three nested multiplex PCR rounds, following a slightly modified ARM-PCR procedure, were used to build the TCRbeta libraries. Multiplex TRBV1-TRBV30 forward primers and a Cbeta reverse primer were used in the first two PCR rounds, each of which was run for roughly 10 cycles. Sample barcodes and Illumina adapters were attached in a final 25-cycle PCR using Deep VentR polymerase. Before sequencing, amplicons of 200-500 bp were purified from gel using a QIAquick gel extraction kit. An Illumina HiSeq 2500 was used to sequence the TCRbeta amplicons, generating 250-bp paired-end reads. The original methods were these. Reads were quality-trimmed with Trimmomatic v0.33, and paired reads were merged with FLASH v1.2.11 to recover full CDR3 sequences. MiGEC v1.2.1b assigned V, D and J germline segments to the rearranged TCRbeta sequences. VDJtools v1.0.0 computed clonotype statistics and Shannon-Wiener diversity indices. Except for diversity analysis, only the 250 most abundant clonotypes of each sample were used in subsequent analyses to reduce sampling bias. TCRdb reprocessed the public reads (quality trimming at Q25 with fastp, clone calling with MiXCR) and kept in-frame beta chains. Merged by CDR3 protein, the rows form single entries marked with the most common genes and DNA. TCRdb's processing, not the authors', yielded these V and J calls. Here the sample has approximately 110,000 distinct CDR3 sequences; around 64% occur a single time. The ten largest make up roughly 8% of the sample.

The data are from a study of tumor-infiltrating lymphocytes in primary liver carcinoma (dated by TCRdb to the late 2010s). Turning to the overall study: The five patients, three men and two women aged 30 to 69 years, had hepatocellular carcinoma (four) or combined HCC and intrahepatic cholangiocarcinoma (one). The five patients had tumors staged T1-T3 N0M0, with maximum diameters ranging from roughly 4.2 to 11 cm. Each sample produced roughly 3.65 to 7.13 million productive TCRbeta reads, and read depth showed no significant difference between tissue types. TCRbeta repertoire sequencing, expression microarrays and whole-exome sequencing were combined in the study across five regions of each liver tumor, with adjacent normal tissue and blood also included. TCRbeta repertoire sequencing covered 35 or so specimens from 5 patients: approximately 25 tumor regions, 5 adjacent noncancerous liver tissues and 5 peripheral blood samples. To link TCRbeta repertoire diversity with the local molecular phenotype, the 25 tumor region samples were profiled using Agilent mRNA microarrays. Technical replicate repertoires showed high reproducibility, with mean shared-clone rates roughly 0.89 and correlation coefficients above 0.95.

Results and caveats for the whole study, not just this receptor: Compared with blood, tumors had a significantly larger share of the repertoire taken up by the top 250 clones (p = 0.039). Only about 8-25% of top clones were found in all five regions of a tumor, suggesting spatial heterogeneity of tumor-infiltrating T cells. Only the TCR beta chain was sequenced, which likely underestimates true repertoire diversity because unpaired alpha chains were not captured. Repertoire overlap was higher between tumor regions (mean around 36%) than tumor-adjacent (around 17%) or tumor-blood (approximately 14%) pairs, consistent with antigen-driven expansion. Only 4 or 5 patients were included in the study, and the authors note that the findings should be validated in a larger study. Comparison of CD4+ and CD8+ T cell repertoires was precluded by the use of bulk unsorted samples.

Material for sequencing was liver tumor tissue from sampling region 3. The sample's cell subset or site label, in plain terms: tumor region T3, left-lateral pole. The receptor was derived from a woman aged 60-75 years with primary liver carcinoma and hepatitis B virus infection. The sequence is built from TRBV5-8 and TRBJ1-1, with the identity of the D gene unclear. The CDR3 is CASSFLRSANTEAFL. The DNA is as follows: TGTGCCAGCAGCTTCCTGAGGTCCGCGAACACTGAAGCTTTCTTA.